This T cell receptor (beta chain) derives from a study of shared clonotypes between healthy human individuals. At the level of the study: Used for every donor were three CD4 naive, three CD4 memory, two CD8 naive and one CD8 memory plate.

A remark on this clone: Its matching antigen is unknown.

Template for every sorted-subset replicate PCR totaled 200 to 250 ng DNA, 25,000 to 35,000 T cell genomes. The assay was immunoSEQ multiplex PCR, and TCRdb's table has in-frame clones only and misses some. The data contain over a million clones, over 95% of them singletons. Study results and caveats: Some clonotypes were shared by all four sorted-subset donors, while others were not shared. The non-shared ones had lower generation probabilities than the shared ones.

V lost 5 bases and J lost 4; bases outside the gene matches: 11. The length of the CDR3 is 17 residues. Looked up from germline, CDR1 is MNHEY and CDR2 is SMNVEV (reference sequence). This chain connects TRBV27 to TRBJ1-5; 10 bases map to TRBD1. The receptor was isolated from a man aged 30 to 45 in good health. The sample was naive CD4+ T cells sorted from blood. Subset: CD45RA+ positively selected. CDR3 region: CASSKISGTGANQPQHF. CDR3 DNA sequence: TGTGCCAGCAGTAAGATCTCCGGGACAGGGGCTAATCAGCCCCAGCATTTT.